Listed below are T cell receptor beta chains from one sample, sequenced in a study of somatic mutations in cytotoxic T cells in rheumatoid arthritis. Sequencing used immunoSEQ multiplex PCR; TCRdb keeps in-frame clones, though not all of them. The sample contains fewer than 14,000 clones, 65% to 80% of which appear only once. Material: CD8+ T cells sorted from blood. The receptors here all came from an adult with rheumatoid arthritis. Both conserved end residues are part of each CDR3. D genes are given only for firm matches. Expanded clones get a size class; other rows say once, few or many, or leave the size out.

length	D	J	V	size	CDR3	DNA
17	TRBD2	TRBJ2-3	TRBV11-2	.	CASSPGGRGEYTDTQYF	TGTGCCAGCAGCCCCGGGGGGCGGGGGGAATACACAGATACGCAGTATTTT
15	.	TRBJ2-3	TRBV4-1	few	CASSQDGSSTDTQYF	TGCGCCAGCAGCCAAGATGGTTCCAGCACAGATACGCAGTATTTT
15	.	TRBJ1-1	TRBV7-9	.	CASSPVQYGNTEAFF	TGTGCCAGCAGTCCAGTCCAGTACGGGAACACTGAAGCTTTCTTT
15	TRBD2	TRBJ2-1	TRBV6-5	few	CASSFLAESYNEQFF	TGTGCCAGCAGTTTCCTAGCGGAGTCGTACAATGAGCAGTTCTTC
13	.	TRBJ1-1	TRBV2	.	CASSEDRNTEAFF	TGTGCCAGCAGTGAAGACAGGAACACTGAAGCTTTCTTT
19	TRBD2	TRBJ2-1	TRBV28	.	CASSSLAGDLKISYNEQFF	TGTGCCAGCAGTTCTCTAGCGGGGGACCTTAAAATCTCCTACAATGAGCAGTTCTTC
15	.	TRBJ1-5	TRBV5-1	.	CASSWGPYSNQPQHF	TGCGCCAGCAGCTGGGGCCCTTATAGCAATCAGCCCCAGCATTTT
13	.	TRBJ2-3	TRBV7-6	.	CASSWTSTDTQYF	TGTGCCAGCAGCTGGACTAGCACAGATACGCAGTATTTT
14	.	TRBJ2-5	TRBV7-8	.	CASSLVGTGETQYF	TGTGCCAGCAGCTTAGTGGGCACAGGGGAGACCCAGTACTTC
13	.	TRBJ1-2	TRBV6-5	.	CASSYTRGDGYTF	TGTGCCAGCAGTTACACCAGAGGGGACGGCTACACCTTC
16	TRBD1	TRBJ2-7	TRBV6-5	.	CASSSSIQGAVYEQYF	TGTGCCAGCAGTTCGTCCATACAGGGGGCCGTCTACGAGCAGTACTTC
13	.	TRBJ2-7	TRBV5-1	.	CASRLSSSYEQYF	TGCGCCAGCAGGCTAAGTAGCTCCTACGAGCAGTACTTC
14	.	TRBJ2-1	TRBV19	.	CASSIGVTYNEQFF	TGTGCCAGTAGTATTGGGGTGACCTACAATGAGCAGTTCTTC
14	TRBD2	TRBJ2-5	TRBV6-6	.	CASSYRTSGETQYF	TGTGCCAGCAGTTACAGGACTAGCGGAGAGACCCAGTACTTC
12	.	TRBJ1-1	TRBV6-6	.	CASSYVAAEAFF	TGTGCCAGCAGTTACGTGGCCGCTGAAGCTTTCTTT
15	.	TRBJ1-2	TRBV9	.	CASSASGAGLEGYTF	TGTGCCAGCAGCGCCTCCGGCGCGGGGTTGGAAGGCTACACCTTC
16	TRBD2	TRBJ2-7	TRBV4-3	.	CASSQIAAGGLDEQYF	TGCGCCAGCAGCCAAATTGCAGCGGGAGGGTTGGACGAGCAGTACTTC
15	.	TRBJ1-6	TRBV25-1	.	CASSEGQGINSPLHF	TGTGCCAGCAGTGAAGGGCAGGGCATTAATTCACCCCTCCACTTT
15	.	TRBJ1-5	TRBV6-6	.	CASSLGQLNNQPQHF	TGTGCCAGCAGTTTGGGGCAGCTTAACAATCAGCCCCAGCATTTT
15	.	TRBJ2-1	TRBV9	.	CASSQDRIPYNEQFF	TGTGCCAGCAGCCAAGACAGGATCCCCTACAATGAGCAGTTCTTC
17	TRBD1	TRBJ2-2	TRBV19	few	CASSLDRAPTNTGELFF	TGTGCCAGTAGCCTCGACAGGGCGCCTACTAACACCGGGGAGCTGTTTTTT
16	.	TRBJ1-6	TRBV2	.	CASSEGRSSYNSPLHF	TGTGCCAGCAGTGAAGGACGGAGCTCCTATAATTCACCCCTCCACTTT
14	.	TRBJ2-3	TRBV13	.	CASSLVGGVDTQYF	TGTGCCAGCAGCTTAGTGGGGGGCGTAGATACGCAGTATTTT
13	.	TRBJ1-1	TRBV28	few	CASSPDLAPEAFF	TGTGCCAGCAGTCCAGACTTGGCTCCTGAAGCTTTCTTT
14	.	TRBJ1-1	TRBV9	.	CASSVGSANTEAFF	TGTGCCAGCAGCGTAGGGTCGGCAAACACTGAAGCTTTCTTT
15	.	TRBJ2-2	TRBV7-9	.	CASSLGTYNTGELFF	TGTGCCAGCAGCTTAGGGACTTATAACACCGGGGAGCTGTTTTTT
14	.	TRBJ1-5	TRBV29-1	.	CSVAIGLHNQPQHF	TGCAGCGTTGCCATAGGGCTCCACAATCAGCCCCAGCATTTT
15	.	TRBJ1-5	TRBV28	.	CASSFLGTLNQPQHF	TGTGCCAGCAGTTTCCTAGGGACACTAAATCAGCCCCAGCATTTT
15	.	TRBJ1-5	TRBV6-1	.	CASRTTEYSNQPQHF	TGTGCCAGCAGGACGACAGAATATAGCAATCAGCCCCAGCATTTT
15	.	TRBJ2-5	TRBV7-9	.	CASTPPSGLPETQYF	TGTGCCAGCACCCCACCCTCTGGACTTCCCGAGACCCAGTACTTC
16	.	TRBJ2-2	TRBV4-1	.	CASSRGWEVNTGELFF	TGCGCCAGCAGCCGGGGGTGGGAAGTGAACACCGGGGAGCTGTTTTTT
15	.	TRBJ1-6	TRBV19	.	CASWDGTFYNSPLHF	TGTGCCAGTTGGGACGGCACCTTCTATAATTCACCCCTCCACTTT
18	TRBD2	TRBJ2-3	TRBV9	.	CASSAPAGTSGSTDTQYF	TGTGCCAGCAGCGCCCCGGCTGGGACTAGCGGGAGCACAGATACGCAGTATTTT
16	TRBD1	TRBJ1-2	TRBV5-6	once	CASSSRTGDWVYGYTF	TGTGCCAGCAGCTCAAGGACAGGAGATTGGGTCTATGGCTACACCTTC
11	.	TRBJ1-2	TRBV13	.	CASSLYNGYTF	TGTGCCAGCAGCTTATATAATGGCTACACCTTC